This TCR beta chain was captured by sequencing in a study of cytomegalovirus exposure and HLA in healthy donors (TCRdb year 2017). For the wider study: The 650 to 750 repertoires of the first cohort and the 120 validation repertoires were produced on the same platform, according to a later analysis. The study aimed to test whether cataloging public T cell receptors could reveal signatures of past pathogen exposure. Along with the approximately 700-subject first cohort, a separate validation cohort of over a hundred different subjects was used. To predict cytomegalovirus infection status, the study brought together high-throughput TCR immunosequencing, statistical association of individual TCRs with disease status, and machine learning.

In regard to this clone: Its antigen remains unidentified. Base qualities are not recorded, but no much larger clone differs from it by a single base.

The donors were included in the validation cohort of roughly 130 subjects, a group kept apart from the roughly 700-subject first cohort. Libraries were constructed by the immunoSEQ multiplex PCR assay. As for the original processing: A statistical classification framework was built for diagnosing cytomegalovirus status from the catalog of TCR beta chain sequences. TCRdb re-hosts the immuneACCESS table, in-frame sequences only. Its copies lack some clones; in the studies checked, an unresolved V gene accounts for under half of them, and the cause for the rest is not known. V, J and clone size are taken as reported in that table, and D and trimming were inferred from the DNA itself. The sample table lists about 130,000 clones, 89% of them with a count of one. Clones ranked in the top ten supply about 10% of the sample. V gives up 2 bases and J gives up 0 bases, and the segment between their germline ends measures 13 bases. Measured from the cysteine to the phenylalanine, the CDR3 is 16 residues long. The CDR3 DNA has 48 bases and is translated from base 1. The germline V gene provides CDR1 MDHEN and CDR2 SYDVKM.

Beyond this particular receptor, the publication reports: Of the cluster scores, roughly 95% were above 0 in a later analysis, which found that TCRs clustered in the first cohort also tended to co-occur in the approximately 130 validation repertoires. Three of the identified cytomegalovirus-associated TCR beta chains were confirmed in vitro to be specific for cytomegalovirus antigens. A later analysis had no HLA typing for the validation cohort, so co-occurrence there was scored across all 110 or so repertoires. The study listed approximately 150 TCR beta chains as associated with cytomegalovirus. Most TCR sequences were seen in very few donors, while some public TCRs were found in many individuals. The authors suggested that the approach could potentially be extended to other disease states and immunological phenotypes. The classifier was reported to diagnose cytomegalovirus status with high specificity and sensitivity in both the original and validation cohorts.

The receptor's source is a woman in her late teens or twenties in good health and CMV-seropositive. Here the chain combines TRBV28 and TRBJ1-1; TRBD1 could be the D gene, as 5 bases match. Sample: PBMCs. Here the CDR3 is given as CASSLGEGPMNTEAFF. The DNA sequence is TGTGCCAGCAGTTTAGGGGAGGGACCGATGAACACTGAAGCTTTCTTT.